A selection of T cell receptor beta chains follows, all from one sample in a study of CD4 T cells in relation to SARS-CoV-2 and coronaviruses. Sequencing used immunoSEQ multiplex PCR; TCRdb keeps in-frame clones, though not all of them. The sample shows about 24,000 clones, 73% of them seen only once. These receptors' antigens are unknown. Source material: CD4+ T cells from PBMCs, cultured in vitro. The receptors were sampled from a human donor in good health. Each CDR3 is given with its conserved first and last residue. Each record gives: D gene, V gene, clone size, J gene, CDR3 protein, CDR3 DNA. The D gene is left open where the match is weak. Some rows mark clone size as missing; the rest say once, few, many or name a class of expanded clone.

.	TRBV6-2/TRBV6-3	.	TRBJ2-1	CASSYRNYGGEQFF	TGTGCCAGCAGTTATCGAAATTACGGCGGTGAGCAGTTCTTC
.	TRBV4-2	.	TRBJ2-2	CASSAKITGELFF	TGTGCCAGCAGCGCAAAGATCACCGGGGAGCTGTTTTTT
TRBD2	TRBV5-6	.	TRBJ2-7	CASSFLTASGRTEQYF	TGTGCCAGCAGCTTTCTCACGGCTAGCGGGAGAACCGAGCAGTACTTC
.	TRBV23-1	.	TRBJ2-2	CASSQLQGITGELFF	TGCGCCAGCAGTCAATTACAGGGTATTACCGGGGAGCTGTTTTTT
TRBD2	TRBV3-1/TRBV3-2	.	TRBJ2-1	CASRPRGGRDNEQFF	TGTGCCAGCAGACCGCGGGGGGGAAGGGACAATGAGCAGTTCTTC
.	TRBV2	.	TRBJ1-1	CARTKGTWNTEAFF	TGTGCCAGGACTAAAGGGACGTGGAACACTGAAGCTTTCTTT
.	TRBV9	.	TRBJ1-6	CASSVDDSYSPLHF	TGTGCCAGCAGCGTAGACGACAGTTATTCACCCCTCCACTTT
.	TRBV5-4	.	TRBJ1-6	CASSSPGPPNSPLHF	TGTGCCAGCAGCTCCCCAGGACCGCCTAATTCACCCCTCCACTTT
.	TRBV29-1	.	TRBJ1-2	CSVKSSGYTF	TGCAGCGTTAAGAGTTCTGGCTACACCTTC
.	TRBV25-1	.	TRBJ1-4	CASSLTAGEKLFF	TGTGCCAGCAGTCTGACGGCGGGAGAAAAACTGTTTTTT
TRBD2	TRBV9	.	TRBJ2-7	CASSAQWGGRDEQYF	TGTGCCAGCAGCGCCCAATGGGGGGGGAGGGACGAGCAGTACTTC
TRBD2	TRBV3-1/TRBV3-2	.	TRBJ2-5	CAVNLRGNRETQYF	TGTGCCGTTAACCTGCGGGGGAATCGGGAGACCCAGTACTTC
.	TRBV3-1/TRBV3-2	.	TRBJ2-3	CASSHSQREWDTQYF	TGTGCCAGCAGCCATTCTCAACGGGAGTGGGATACGCAGTATTTT
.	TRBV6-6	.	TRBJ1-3	CASSPDSGNTIYF	TGTGCCAGCAGTCCGGACTCTGGAAACACCATATATTTT
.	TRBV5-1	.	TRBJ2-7	CASSPAGGMGIGTRLSYEQYF	TGCGCCAGCAGCCCAGCCGGTGGGATGGGCATCGGTACCAGACTCTCCTACGAGCAGTACTTC
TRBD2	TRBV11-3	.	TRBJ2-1	CASSPQTSGANNEQFF	TGTGCCAGCAGCCCCCAAACTAGCGGGGCGAACAATGAGCAGTTCTTC
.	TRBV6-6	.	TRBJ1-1	CASSPVGQEAFF	TGTGCCAGCAGCCCGGTTGGACAGGAAGCTTTCTTT
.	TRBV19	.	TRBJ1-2	CASSIGGNYGYTF	TGTGCCAGTAGTATTGGTGGGAACTATGGCTACACCTTC
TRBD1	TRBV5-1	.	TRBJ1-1	CASSLTGVNTEAFF	TGCGCCAGCAGCTTAACAGGGGTGAACACTGAAGCTTTCTTT
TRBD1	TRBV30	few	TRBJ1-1	CAWRRDRVNTEAFF	TGTGCCTGGAGGAGGGACAGGGTGAACACTGAAGCTTTCTTT
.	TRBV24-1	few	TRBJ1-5	CATSEGSSNQPQHF	TGTGCCACCAGTGAAGGTTCTAGCAATCAGCCCCAGCATTTT
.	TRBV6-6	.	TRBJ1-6	CASSYVQYNSPLHF	TGTGCCAGCAGTTACGTACAGTATAATTCACCCCTCCACTTT
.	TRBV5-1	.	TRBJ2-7	CASSLAIGDYEQYF	TGCGCCAGCAGCTTGGCCATAGGGGACTACGAGCAGTACTTC
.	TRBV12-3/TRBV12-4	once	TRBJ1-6	CASSKHPPALHF	TGTGCCAGCAGTAAACACCCTCCGGCCCTCCACTTT
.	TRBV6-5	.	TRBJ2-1	CASSQSEGYNEQFF	TGTGCCAGCAGTCAGTCCGAGGGCTACAATGAGCAGTTCTTC
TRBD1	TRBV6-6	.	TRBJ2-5	CASSYGTGEETQYF	TGTGCCAGCAGTTACGGGACAGGGGAAGAGACCCAGTACTTC
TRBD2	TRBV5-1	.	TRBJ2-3	CASSPSGLAGDTQYF	TGCGCCAGCAGCCCGTCGGGACTAGCGGGGGATACGCAGTATTTT
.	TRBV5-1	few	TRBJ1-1	CASSDTGGTTEAFF	TGCGCCAGCAGCGACACGGGGGGTACCACTGAAGCTTTCTTT
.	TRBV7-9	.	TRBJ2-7	CASSLDWSEQYF	TGTGCCAGCAGCTTAGATTGGAGCGAGCAGTACTTC
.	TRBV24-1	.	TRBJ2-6	CATSDSGANVLTF	TGTGCCACCAGTGATTCTGGGGCCAACGTCCTGACTTTC
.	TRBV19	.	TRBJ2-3	CASAKTQDSYGTQYF	TGTGCCAGCGCTAAGACTCAAGATTCTTACGGTACGCAGTATTTT
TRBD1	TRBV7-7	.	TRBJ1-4	CASSQGQLNEKLFF	TGTGCCAGCAGCCAGGGACAGCTCAATGAAAAACTGTTTTTT
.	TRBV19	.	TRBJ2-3	CASSIEQGDTQYF	TGTGCCAGTAGTATAGAGCAGGGAGATACGCAGTATTTT
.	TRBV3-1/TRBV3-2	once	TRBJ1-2	CASSQGALGGKVGYTF	TGTGCCAGCAGCCAAGGGGCCTTGGGGGGAAAAGTTGGCTACACCTTC
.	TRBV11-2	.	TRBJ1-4	CASSPTSTGEKLFF	TGTGCCAGCAGCCCGACGTCAACAGGTGAAAAACTGTTTTTT
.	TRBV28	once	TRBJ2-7	CASTGQTKSEQYF	TGTGCCAGCACTGGACAGACAAAGTCCGAGCAGTACTTC
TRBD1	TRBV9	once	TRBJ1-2	CASSPRTGVGYTF	TGTGCCAGCAGCCCCCGGACAGGGGTTGGCTACACCTTC
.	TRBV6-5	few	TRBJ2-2	CASNKGWNTGELFF	TGTGCCAGCAACAAGGGCTGGAACACCGGGGAGCTGTTTTTT
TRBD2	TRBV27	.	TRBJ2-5	CASSRSSGRRQETQYF	TGTGCCAGCAGTCGATCTAGCGGGAGGAGGCAAGAGACCCAGTACTTC
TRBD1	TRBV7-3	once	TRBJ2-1	CASSPRQGVSGNEQFF	TGTGCCAGCAGCCCTAGACAGGGGGTCTCTGGCAATGAGCAGTTCTTC
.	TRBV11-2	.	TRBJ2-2	CASSPLANTGELFF	TGTGCCAGCAGCCCACTCGCCAACACCGGGGAGCTGTTTTTT
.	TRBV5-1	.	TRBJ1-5	CASSLGGVSAPQHF	TGCGCCAGCAGCTTGGGGGGAGTATCAGCCCCCCAGCATTTT
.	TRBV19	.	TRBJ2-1	CASSQATYNEQFF	TGTGCCAGTAGCCAGGCAACCTACAATGAGCAGTTCTTC
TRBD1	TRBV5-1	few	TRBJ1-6	CASSTGGNNSPLHF	TGCGCCAGCAGCACAGGGGGAAATAATTCACCCCTCCACTTT
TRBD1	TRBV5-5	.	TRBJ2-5	CASSLAGGTGETQYF	TGTGCCAGCAGCTTGGCAGGGGGAACCGGAGAGACCCAGTACTTC
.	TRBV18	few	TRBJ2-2	CASSGEGPTGELFF	TGTGCCAGCTCCGGCGAGGGGCCAACCGGGGAGCTGTTTTTT
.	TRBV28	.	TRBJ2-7	CASSPSPGRGSYEQYF	TGTGCCAGCAGTCCCTCCCCGGGCAGGGGCTCGTACGAGCAGTACTTC
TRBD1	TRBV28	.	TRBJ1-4	CASSTWDRGYEKLFF	TGTGCCAGCAGTACCTGGGACAGGGGTTACGAAAAACTGTTTTTT
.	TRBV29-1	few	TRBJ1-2	CSVEGRARAGYTF	TGCAGCGTTGAAGGGCGGGCCAGGGCCGGCTACACCTTC